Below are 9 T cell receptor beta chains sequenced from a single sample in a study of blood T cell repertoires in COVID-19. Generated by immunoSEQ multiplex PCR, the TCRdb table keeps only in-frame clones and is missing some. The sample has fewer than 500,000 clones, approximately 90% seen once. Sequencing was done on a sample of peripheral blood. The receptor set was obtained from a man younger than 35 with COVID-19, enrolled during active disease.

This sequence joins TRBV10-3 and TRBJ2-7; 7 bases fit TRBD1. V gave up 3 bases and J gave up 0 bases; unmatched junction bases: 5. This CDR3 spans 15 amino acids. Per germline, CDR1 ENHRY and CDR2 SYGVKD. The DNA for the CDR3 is TGTGCCATCAGTGACCCCGGGACAGACTCCTACGAGCAGTACTTC. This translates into CAISDPGTDSYEQYF.

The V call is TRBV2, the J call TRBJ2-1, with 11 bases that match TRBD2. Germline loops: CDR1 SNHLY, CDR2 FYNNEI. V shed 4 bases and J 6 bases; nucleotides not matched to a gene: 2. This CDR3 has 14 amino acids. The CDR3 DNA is TGTGCCAGCAGTGGACTAGCGGGGCCCAATGAGCAGTTCTTC. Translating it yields CASSGLAGPNEQFF.

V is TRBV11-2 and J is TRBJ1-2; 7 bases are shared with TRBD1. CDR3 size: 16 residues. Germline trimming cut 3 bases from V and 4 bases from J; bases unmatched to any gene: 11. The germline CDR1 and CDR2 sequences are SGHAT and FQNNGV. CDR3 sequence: CASSFADRTPIYGYTF. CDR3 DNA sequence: TGTGCCAGCAGCTTCGCGGACAGGACGCCGATCTATGGCTACACCTTC.

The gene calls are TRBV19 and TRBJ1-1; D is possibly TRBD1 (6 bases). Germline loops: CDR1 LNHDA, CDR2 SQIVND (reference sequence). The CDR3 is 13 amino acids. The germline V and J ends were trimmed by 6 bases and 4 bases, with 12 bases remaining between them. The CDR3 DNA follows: TGTGCCAGTAGGTTTAAAGGGGGCACTGAAGCTTTCTTT. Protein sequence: CASRFKGGTEAFF.

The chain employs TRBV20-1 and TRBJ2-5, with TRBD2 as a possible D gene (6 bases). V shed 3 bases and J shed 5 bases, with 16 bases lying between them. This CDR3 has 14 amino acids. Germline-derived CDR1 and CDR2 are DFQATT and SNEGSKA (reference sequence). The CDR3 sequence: CSASTGVGGETQYF. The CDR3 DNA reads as TGCAGTGCTAGTACGGGAGTAGGAGGGGAGACCCAGTACTTC.

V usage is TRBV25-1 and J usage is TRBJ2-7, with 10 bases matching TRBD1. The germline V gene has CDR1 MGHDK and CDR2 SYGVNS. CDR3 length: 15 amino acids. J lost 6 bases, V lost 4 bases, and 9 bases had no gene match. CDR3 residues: CASSGDRGPLGEQYF. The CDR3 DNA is TGTGCCAGCAGTGGGGACAGGGGTCCCCTCGGCGAGCAGTACTTC.

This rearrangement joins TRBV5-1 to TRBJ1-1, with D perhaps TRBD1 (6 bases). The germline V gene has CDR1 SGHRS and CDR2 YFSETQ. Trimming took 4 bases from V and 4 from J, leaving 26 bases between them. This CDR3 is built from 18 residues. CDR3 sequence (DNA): TGCGCCAGCAGCCTTCACCTAAACGGACTGACCAGGGGCACTGAAGCTTTCTTT. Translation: CASSLHLNGLTRGTEAFF.

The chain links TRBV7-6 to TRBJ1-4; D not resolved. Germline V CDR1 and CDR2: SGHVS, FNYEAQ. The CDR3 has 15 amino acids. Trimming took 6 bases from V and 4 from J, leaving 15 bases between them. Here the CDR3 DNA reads TGTGCCAGCAGTCTTAGGACGGGGAATAATGAAAAACTGTTTTTT. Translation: CASSLRTGNNEKLFF.

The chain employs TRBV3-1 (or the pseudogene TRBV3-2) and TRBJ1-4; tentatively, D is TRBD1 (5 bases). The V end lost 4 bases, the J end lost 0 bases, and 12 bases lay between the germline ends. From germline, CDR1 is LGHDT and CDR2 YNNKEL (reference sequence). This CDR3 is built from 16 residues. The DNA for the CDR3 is TGTGCCAGCAGCCCCGGACACTTTACAACTAATGAAAAACTGTTTTTT. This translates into CASSPGHFTTNEKLFF.